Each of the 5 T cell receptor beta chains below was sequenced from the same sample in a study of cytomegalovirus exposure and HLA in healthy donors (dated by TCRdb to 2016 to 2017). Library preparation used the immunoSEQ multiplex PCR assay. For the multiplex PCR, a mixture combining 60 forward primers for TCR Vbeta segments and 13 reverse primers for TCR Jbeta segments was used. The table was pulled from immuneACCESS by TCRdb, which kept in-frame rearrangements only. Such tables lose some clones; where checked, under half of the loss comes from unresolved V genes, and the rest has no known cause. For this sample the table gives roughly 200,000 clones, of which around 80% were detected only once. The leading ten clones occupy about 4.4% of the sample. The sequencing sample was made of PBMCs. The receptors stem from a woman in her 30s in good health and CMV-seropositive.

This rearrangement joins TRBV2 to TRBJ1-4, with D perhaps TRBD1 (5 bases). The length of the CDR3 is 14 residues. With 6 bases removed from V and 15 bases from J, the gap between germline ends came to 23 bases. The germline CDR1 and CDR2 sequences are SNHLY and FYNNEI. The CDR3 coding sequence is TGTGCCAGCAGAATAAATGAGAAGGGGTTAAAGTTGTTTTTT. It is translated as CASRINEKGLKLFF.

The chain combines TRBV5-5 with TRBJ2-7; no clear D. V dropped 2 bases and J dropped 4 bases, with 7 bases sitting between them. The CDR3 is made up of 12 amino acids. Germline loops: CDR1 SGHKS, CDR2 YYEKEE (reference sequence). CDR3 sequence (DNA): TGTGCCAGCAGCTTAACTAAATACGAGCAGTACTTC. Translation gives CASSLTKYEQYF. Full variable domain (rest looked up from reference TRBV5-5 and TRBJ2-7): DAGVTQSPTHLIKTRGQQVTLRCSPISGHKSVSWYQQVLGQGPQFIFQYYEKEERGRGNFPDRFSARQFPNYSSELNVNALLLGDSALYLCASSLTKYEQYFGPGTRLTVT.

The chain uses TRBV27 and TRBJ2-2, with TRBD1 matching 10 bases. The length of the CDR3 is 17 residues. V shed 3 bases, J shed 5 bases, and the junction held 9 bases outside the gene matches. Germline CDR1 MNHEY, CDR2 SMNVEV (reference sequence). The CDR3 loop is CASSLSPGTGATGELFF. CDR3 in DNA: TGTGCCAGCAGTTTGAGTCCCGGGACAGGGGCGACCGGGGAGCTGTTTTTT.

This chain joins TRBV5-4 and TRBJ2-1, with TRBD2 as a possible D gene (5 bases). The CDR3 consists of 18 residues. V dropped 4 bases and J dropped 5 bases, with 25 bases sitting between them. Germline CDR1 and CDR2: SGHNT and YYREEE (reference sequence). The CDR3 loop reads CASSGRDPTRVPNNEQFF. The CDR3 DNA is TGTGCCAGCAGCGGCCGGGATCCCACAAGGGTCCCGAACAATGAGCAGTTCTTC.

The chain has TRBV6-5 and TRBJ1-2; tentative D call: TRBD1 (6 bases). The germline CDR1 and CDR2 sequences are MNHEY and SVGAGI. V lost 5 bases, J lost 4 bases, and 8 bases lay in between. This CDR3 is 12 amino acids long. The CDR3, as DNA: TGTGCCAGCAGTATAGGGGGCTATGGCTACACCTTC. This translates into CASSIGGYGYTF.